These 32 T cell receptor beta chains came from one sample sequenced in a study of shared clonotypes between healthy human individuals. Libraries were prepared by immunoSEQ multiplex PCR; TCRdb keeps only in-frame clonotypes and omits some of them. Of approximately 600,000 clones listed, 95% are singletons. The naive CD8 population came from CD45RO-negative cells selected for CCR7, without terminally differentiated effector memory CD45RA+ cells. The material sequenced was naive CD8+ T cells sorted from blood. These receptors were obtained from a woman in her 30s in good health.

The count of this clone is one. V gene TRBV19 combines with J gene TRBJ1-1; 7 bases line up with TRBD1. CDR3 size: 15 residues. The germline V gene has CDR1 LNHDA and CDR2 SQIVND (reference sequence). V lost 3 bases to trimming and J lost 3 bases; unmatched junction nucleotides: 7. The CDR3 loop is CASSIWSRGDTEAFF. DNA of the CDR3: TGTGCCAGTAGTATTTGGTCCAGGGGGGACACTGAAGCTTTCTTT.

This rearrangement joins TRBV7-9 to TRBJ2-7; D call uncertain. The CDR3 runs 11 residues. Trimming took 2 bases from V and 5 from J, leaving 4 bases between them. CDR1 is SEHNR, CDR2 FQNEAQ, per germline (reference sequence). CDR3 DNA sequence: TGTGCCAGCAGCTTAACAAACGAGCAGTACTTC. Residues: CASSLTNEQYF.

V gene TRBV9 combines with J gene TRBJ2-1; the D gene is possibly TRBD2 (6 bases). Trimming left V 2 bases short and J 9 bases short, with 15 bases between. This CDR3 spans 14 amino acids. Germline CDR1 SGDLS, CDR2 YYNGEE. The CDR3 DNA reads TGTGCCAGCAGCGTGTGGGACTCTGGGAGTGAGCAGTTCTTC. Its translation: CASSVWDSGSEQFF.

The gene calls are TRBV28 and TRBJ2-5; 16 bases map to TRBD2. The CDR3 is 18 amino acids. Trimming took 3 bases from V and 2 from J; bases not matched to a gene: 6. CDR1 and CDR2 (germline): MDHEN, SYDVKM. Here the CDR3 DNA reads TGTGCCAGCAGTTTTCCCGGGACTAGCGGGAGGGATCAAGAGACCCAGTACTTC. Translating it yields CASSFPGTSGRDQETQYF.

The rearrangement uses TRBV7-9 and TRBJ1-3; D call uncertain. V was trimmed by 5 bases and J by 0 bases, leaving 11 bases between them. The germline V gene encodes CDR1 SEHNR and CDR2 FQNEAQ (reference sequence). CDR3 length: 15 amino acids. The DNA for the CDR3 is TGTGCCAGCAGCCTTACAGATAGCTCTGGAAACACCATATATTTT. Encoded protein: CASSLTDSSGNTIYF.

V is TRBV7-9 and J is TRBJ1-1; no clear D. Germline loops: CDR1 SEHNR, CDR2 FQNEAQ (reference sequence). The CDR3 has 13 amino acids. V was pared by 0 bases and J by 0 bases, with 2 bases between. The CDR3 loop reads CASSLALNTEAFF. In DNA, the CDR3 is TGTGCCAGCAGCTTAGCGTTGAACACTGAAGCTTTCTTT.

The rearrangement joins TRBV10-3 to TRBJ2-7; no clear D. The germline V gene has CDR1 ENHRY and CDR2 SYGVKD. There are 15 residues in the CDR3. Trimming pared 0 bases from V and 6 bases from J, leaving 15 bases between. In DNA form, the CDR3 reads TGTGCCATCAGTGAGTCGGGAAATGGTTGGGTCGAGCAGTACTTC. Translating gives CAISESGNGWVEQYF.

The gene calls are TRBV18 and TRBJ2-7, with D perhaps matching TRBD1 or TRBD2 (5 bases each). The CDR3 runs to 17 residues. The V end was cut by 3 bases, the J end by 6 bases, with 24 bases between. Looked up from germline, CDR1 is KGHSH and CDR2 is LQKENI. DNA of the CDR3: TGTGCCAGCTCACCTGGACCAATGGGGGACGGGTCCGGCGAGCAGTACTTC. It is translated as CASSPGPMGDGSGEQYF.

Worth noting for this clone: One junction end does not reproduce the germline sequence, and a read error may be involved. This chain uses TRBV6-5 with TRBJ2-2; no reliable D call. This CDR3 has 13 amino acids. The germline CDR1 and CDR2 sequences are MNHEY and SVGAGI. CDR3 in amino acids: CASRSTNTGELFF. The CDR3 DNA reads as TGTGCCAGCAGAAGCACGAATACCGGGGAGCTGTTTTTT.

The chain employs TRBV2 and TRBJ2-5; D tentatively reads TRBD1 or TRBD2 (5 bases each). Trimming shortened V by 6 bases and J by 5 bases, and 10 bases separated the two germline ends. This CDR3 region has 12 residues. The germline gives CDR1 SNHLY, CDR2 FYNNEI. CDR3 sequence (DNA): TGTGCCAGCAGGGGGGTGTGGGAGACCCAGTACTTC. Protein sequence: CASRGVWETQYF.

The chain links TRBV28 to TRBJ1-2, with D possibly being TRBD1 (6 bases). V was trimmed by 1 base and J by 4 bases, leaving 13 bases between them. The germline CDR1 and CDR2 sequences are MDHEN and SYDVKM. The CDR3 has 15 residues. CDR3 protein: CASSLSSGQPYGYTF. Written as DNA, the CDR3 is TGTGCCAGCAGTTTATCATCAGGACAGCCCTATGGCTACACCTTC.

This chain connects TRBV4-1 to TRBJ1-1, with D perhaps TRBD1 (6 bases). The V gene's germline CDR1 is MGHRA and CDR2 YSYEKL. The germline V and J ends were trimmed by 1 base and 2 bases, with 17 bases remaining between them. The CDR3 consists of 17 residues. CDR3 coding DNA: TGCGCCAGCAGCCAAGGATTTATCGGACAGACTAACACTGAAGCTTTCTTT. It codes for CASSQGFIGQTNTEAFF.

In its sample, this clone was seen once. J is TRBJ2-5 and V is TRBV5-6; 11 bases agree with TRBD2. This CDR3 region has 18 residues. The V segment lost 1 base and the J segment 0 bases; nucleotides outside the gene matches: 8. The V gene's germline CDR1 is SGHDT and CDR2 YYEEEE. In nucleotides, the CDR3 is TGTGCCAGCAGCTTGTGGGCTAGCGGGAGGACCTACCAAGAGACCCAGTACTTC. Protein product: CASSLWASGRTYQETQYF.

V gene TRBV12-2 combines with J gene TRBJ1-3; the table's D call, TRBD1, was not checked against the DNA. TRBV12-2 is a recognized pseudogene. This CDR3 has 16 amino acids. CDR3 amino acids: CASRLRQGARGNTIYF. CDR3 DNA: TGTGCAAGTCGCTTAAGACAGGGGGCGCGTGGAAACACCATATATTTT.

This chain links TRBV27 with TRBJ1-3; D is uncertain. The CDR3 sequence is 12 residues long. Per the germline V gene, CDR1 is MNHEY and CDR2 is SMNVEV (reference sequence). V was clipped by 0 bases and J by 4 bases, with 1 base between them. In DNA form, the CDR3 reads TGTGCCAGCAGTTTATCGGGAAACACCATATATTTT. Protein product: CASSLSGNTIYF.

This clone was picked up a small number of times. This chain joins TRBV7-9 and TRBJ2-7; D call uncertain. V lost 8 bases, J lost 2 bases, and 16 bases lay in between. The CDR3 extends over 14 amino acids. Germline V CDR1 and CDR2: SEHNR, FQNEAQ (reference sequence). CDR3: CASGEPGNPYEQYF. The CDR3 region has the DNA TGTGCCAGCGGCGAACCGGGTAACCCCTACGAGCAGTACTTC.

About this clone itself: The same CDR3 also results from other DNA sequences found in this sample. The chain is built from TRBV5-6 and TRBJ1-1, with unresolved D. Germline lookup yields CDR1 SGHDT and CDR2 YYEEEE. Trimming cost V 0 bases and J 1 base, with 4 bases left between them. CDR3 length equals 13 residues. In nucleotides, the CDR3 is TGTGCCAGCAGCTTGGGGGAGAACACTGAAGCTTTCTTT. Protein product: CASSLGENTEAFF.

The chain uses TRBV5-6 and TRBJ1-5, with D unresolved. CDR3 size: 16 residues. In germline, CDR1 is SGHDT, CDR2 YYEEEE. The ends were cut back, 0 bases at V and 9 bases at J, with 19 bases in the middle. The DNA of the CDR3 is TGTGCCAGCAGCTTGGCCTGGCGTCATGGAGGGTTGCCCCAGCATTTT. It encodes CASSLAWRHGGLPQHF.

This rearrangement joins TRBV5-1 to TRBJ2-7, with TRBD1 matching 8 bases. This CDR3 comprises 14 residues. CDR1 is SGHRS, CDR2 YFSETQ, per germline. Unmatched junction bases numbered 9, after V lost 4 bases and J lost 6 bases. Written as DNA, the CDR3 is TGCGCCAGCAGCCCACTAGACAGGGGTAGCGAGCAGTACTTC. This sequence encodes CASSPLDRGSEQYF.

CDR3 coding DNA: TGTGCCAGTTTTGGACAGGACCGTGTCCTTTACGAGCAGTACTTC. Translation gives CASFGQDRVLYEQYF. The chain uses TRBV6-1 and TRBJ2-7; 7 positions agree with TRBD1. From germline, CDR1 is MNHNS and CDR2 SASEGT. J was trimmed by 4 bases and V by 9 bases; bases with no gene match: 15. The CDR3 covers 15 residues.

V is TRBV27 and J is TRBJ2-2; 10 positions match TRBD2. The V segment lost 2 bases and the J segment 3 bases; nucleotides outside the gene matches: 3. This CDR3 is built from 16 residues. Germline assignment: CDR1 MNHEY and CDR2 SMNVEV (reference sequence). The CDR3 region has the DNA TGTGCCAGCAGTTTACCTAGCGGGAGTGACACCGGGGAGCTGTTTTTT. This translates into CASSLPSGSDTGELFF.

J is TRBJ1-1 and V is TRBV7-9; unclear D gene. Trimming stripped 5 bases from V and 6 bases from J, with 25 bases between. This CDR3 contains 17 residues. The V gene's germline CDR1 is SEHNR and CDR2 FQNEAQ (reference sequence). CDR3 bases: TGTGCCAGCAGCCCACTGGTTGGCGCCGCACTACGGTCTGAAGCTTTCTTT. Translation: CASSPLVGAALRSEAFF.

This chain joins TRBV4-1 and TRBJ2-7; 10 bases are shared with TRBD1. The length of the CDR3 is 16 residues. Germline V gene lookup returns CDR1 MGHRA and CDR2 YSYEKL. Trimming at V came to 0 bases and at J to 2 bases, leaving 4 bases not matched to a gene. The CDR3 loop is CASSQDSGTGAYEQYF. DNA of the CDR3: TGCGCCAGCAGCCAAGATTCCGGGACAGGGGCCTACGAGCAGTACTTC.

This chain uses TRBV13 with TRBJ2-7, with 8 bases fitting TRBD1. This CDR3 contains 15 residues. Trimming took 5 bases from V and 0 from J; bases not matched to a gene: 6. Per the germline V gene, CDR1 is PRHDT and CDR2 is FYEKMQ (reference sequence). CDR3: CASSPDRATSYEQYF. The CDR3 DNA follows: TGTGCCAGCAGCCCGGACAGGGCGACCTCCTACGAGCAGTACTTC.

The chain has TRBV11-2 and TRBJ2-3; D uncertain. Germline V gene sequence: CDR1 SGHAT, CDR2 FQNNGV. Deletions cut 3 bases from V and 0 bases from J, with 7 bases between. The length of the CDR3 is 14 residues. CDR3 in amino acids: CASSLPGSTDTQYF. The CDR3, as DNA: TGTGCCAGCAGCTTGCCGGGTAGCACAGATACGCAGTATTTT.

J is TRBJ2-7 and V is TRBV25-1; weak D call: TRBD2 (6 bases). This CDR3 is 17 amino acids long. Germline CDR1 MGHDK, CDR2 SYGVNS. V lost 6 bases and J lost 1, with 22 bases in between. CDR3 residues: CASSTHGGTDKSYEQYF. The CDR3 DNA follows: TGTGCCAGCAGCACACACGGGGGAACGGACAAGTCCTACGAGCAGTACTTC.

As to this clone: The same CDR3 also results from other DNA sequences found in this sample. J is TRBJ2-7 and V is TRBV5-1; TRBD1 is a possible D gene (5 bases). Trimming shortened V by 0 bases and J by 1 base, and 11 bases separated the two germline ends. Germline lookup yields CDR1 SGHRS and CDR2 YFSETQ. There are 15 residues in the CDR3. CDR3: CASSLGQGTSYEQYF. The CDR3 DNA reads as TGCGCCAGCAGCTTGGGTCAGGGTACGTCCTACGAGCAGTACTTC.

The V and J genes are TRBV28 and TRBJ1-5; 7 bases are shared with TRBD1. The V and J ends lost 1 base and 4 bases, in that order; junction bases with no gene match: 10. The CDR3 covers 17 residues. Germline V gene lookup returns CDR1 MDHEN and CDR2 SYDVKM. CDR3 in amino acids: CASSLLSPGGTNQPQHF. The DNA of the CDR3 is TGTGCCAGCAGTTTATTATCGCCAGGGGGGACGAATCAGCCCCAGCATTTT.

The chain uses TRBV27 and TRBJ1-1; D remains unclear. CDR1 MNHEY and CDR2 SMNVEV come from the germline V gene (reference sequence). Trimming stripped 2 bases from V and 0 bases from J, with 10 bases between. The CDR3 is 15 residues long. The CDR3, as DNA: TGTGCCAGCAGTTTAGGGGATAGGGTGAACACTGAAGCTTTCTTT. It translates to CASSLGDRVNTEAFF.

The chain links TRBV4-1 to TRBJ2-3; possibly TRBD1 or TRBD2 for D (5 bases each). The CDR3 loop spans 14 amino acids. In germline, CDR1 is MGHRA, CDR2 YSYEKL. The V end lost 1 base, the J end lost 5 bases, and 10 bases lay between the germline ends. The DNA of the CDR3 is TGCGCCAGCAGCCAAGGGGGGATAAGAGATACGCAGTATTTT. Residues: CASSQGGIRDTQYF.

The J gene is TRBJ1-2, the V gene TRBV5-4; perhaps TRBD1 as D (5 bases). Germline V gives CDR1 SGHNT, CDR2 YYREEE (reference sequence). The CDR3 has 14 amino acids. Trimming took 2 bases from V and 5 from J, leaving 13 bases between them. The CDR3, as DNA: TGTGCCAGCAGCTTTGGGGAAGACAGATATGGCTACACCTTC. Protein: CASSFGEDRYGYTF. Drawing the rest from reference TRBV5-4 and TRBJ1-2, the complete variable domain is ETGVTQSPTHLIKTRGQQVTLRCSSQSGHNTVSWYQQALGQGPQFIFQYYREEENGRGNFPPRFSGLQFPNYSSELNVNALELDDSALYLCASSFGEDRYGYTFGSGTRLTVV.

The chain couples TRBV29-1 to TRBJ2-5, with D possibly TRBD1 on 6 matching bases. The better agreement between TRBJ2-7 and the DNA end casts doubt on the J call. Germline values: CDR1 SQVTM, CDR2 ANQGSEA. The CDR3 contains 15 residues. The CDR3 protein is CSVGGVQGFSYEQYF. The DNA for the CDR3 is TGCAGCGTTGGAGGGGTACAGGGATTCTCCTACGAGCAGTACTTC.